This T cell receptor beta chain derives from a study of shared clonotypes between healthy human individuals. Looking at the study overall: Serving as donors were a couple of women and a few men, whose ages spanned 18 to 49.

Naive CD8 populations comprised CD45RO-negative cells positively selected for CCR7, excluding terminally differentiated effector memory CD45RA+ cells. Concerning this clone: This sample includes further DNA sequences coding for the same CDR3.

The data were produced by immunoSEQ multiplex PCR, yet TCRdb's version contains in-frame clones alone and is incomplete. The sample lists about 2.1 million clones, roughly 93% occurring once. The CDR3 contains 13 residues. The V gene's germline CDR1 is SSHAT and CDR2 FNYEAQ (reference sequence). V was shortened by 1 base and J by 1 base, with 3 bases between the two germline ends. The chain is built from TRBV7-7 and TRBJ2-3; D not certain. The sample was naive CD8+ T cells from PBMCs. This TCR was sampled from a man younger than 30 in good health. Some clones in this sample may be carry-over from other donors' samples. Here the CDR3 reads CASSLGGTDTQYF. CDR3 coding DNA: TGTGCCAGCAGCTTAGGGGGCACAGATACGCAGTATTTT. Combining the CDR3 with reference TRBV7-7 and TRBJ2-3 gives the whole variable domain GAGVSQSPRYKVTKRGQDVTLRCDPISSHATLYWYQQALGQGPEFLTYFNYEAQPDKSGLPSDRFSAERPEGSISTLTIQRTEQRDSAMYRCASSLGGTDTQYFGPGTRLTVL.